This T cell receptor beta chain originates from a study of blood T cell repertoires in COVID-19. At the level of the study: Acute and convalescent COVID-19 specimens originated in the United States, Italy and Spain. Sample material is recorded as cDNA or gDNA derived from T cells, B-cell-depleted T cells, or PBMCs.

Trimming at V came to 3 bases and at J to 0 bases, leaving 5 bases not matched to a gene. Germline V lookup: CDR1 LNHDA, CDR2 SQIVND (reference sequence). This CDR3 has 18 residues. In its sample, this clone was seen once. TCRdb's table, derived via immunoSEQ multiplex PCR, lists solely in-frame clones and lacks some. The sample contains around 97,000 clones, roughly 84% of which appear only once. The sequencing input was peripheral blood. The chain employs TRBV19 and TRBJ2-1, with 13 bases identical to TRBD2. This receptor was obtained from a human donor in a cohort sampled during active COVID-19. This CDR3 reads CASSIPRTSGSSYNEQFF. As DNA, the CDR3 is TGTGCCAGTAGTATCCCGAGGACTAGCGGGAGCTCCTACAATGAGCAGTTCTTC. Complete variable domain (other parts from reference TRBV19 and TRBJ2-1): DGGITQSPKYLFRKEGQNVTLSCEQNLNHDAMYWYRQDPGQGLRLIYYSQIVNDFQKGDIAEGYSVSREKKESFPLTVTSAQKNPTAFYLCASSIPRTSGSSYNEQFFGPGTRLTVL.